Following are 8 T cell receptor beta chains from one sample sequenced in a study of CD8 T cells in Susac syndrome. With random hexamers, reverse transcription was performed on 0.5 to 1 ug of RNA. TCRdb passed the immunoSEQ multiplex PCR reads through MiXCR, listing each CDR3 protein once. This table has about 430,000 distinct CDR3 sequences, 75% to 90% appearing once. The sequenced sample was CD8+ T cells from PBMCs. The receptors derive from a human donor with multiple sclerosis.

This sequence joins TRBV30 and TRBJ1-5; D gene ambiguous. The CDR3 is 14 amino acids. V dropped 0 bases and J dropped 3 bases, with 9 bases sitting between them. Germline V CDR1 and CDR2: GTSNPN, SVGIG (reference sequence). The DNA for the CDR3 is TGTGCCTGGAGTGTACTGGGGAACAATCAGCCCCAGCATTTT. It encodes CAWSVLGNNQPQHF.

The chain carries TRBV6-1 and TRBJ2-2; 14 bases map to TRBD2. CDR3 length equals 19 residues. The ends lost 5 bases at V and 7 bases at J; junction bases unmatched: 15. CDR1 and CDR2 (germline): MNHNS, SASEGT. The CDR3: CASSRGDPGLAGAGGELFF. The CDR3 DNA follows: TGTGCCAGCAGTAGGGGAGACCCGGGACTAGCGGGAGCTGGCGGGGAGCTGTTTTTT.

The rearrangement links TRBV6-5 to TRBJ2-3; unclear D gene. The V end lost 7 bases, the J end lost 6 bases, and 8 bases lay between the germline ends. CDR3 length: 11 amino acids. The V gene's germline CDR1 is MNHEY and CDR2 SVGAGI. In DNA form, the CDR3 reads TGTGCCAGCACTAGTTCCGATACGCAGTATTTT. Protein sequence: CASTSSDTQYF.

This CDR3 is CASSRLPFGVNEQFF. Here the CDR3 DNA reads TGTGCCAGCAGCCGCTTACCCTTTGGAGTCAATGAGCAGTTCTTC. V gene TRBV27 combines with J gene TRBJ2-1; D gene ambiguous. V gave up 6 bases and J gave up 6 bases, with 18 bases separating them. Germline V gene lookup returns CDR1 MNHEY and CDR2 SMNVEV (reference sequence). The CDR3 is 15 residues long.

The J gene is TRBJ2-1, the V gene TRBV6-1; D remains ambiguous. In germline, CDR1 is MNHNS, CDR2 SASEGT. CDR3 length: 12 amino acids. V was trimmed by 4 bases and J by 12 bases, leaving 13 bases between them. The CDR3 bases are TGTGCCAGCAGTGTCCGGACCTTCGGGCAGTTCTTC. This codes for CASSVRTFGQFF.

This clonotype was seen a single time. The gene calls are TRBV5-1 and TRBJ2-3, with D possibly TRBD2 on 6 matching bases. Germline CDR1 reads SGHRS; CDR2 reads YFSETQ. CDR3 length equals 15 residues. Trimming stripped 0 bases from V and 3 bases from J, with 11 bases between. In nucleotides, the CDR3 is TGCGCCAGCAGCTTGGGGTTCGGGGGAACAGATACGCAGTATTTT. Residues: CASSLGFGGTDTQYF.

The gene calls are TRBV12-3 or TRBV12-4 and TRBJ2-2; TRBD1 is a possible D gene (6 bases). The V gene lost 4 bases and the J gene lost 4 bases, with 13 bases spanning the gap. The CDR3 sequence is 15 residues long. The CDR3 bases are TGTGCCAGCAGTTATCAGGGGCTCACCACCGGGGAGCTGTTTTTT. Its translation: CASSYQGLTTGELFF.

The CDR3 bases are TGTGCCAGCAGTACTTTGGGGTCGAGCCCCTACGAGCAGTACTTC. Its translation is CASSTLGSSPYEQYF. V gene TRBV12-3 or TRBV12-4 combines with J gene TRBJ2-7; no definite D call. This CDR3 is 15 amino acids long. Trimming pared 5 bases from V and 2 bases from J, leaving 16 bases between.